This T cell receptor (beta chain) was identified in a study of OX40 agonist ivuxolimab in advanced cancers. With respect to this clone: Its target is unknown.

Study-level points and caveats: At 0.1 to 3.0 mg/kg, clonal expansion of CD4+ and CD8+ blood T cells had occurred by week 6.

Anyone with autoimmune disease history or systemic immunosuppression was excluded. Sequencing was performed with immunoSEQ multiplex PCR; in TCRdb, only in-frame clones are kept and a portion is missing. This sample has 60,000 to 90,000 clones, with about nine tenths found just once. Sequencing used CD4+ or CD8+ T cells sorted from blood, obtained in a trial of the OX40 agonist ivuxolimab. The clonotype was recovered from an adult with an advanced solid tumor such as melanoma, head and neck, liver or kidney cancer.

The CDR3 coding sequence is TGTGCCAGCAGAAATATCTACGAGCAGTACTTC. Translating gives CASRNIYEQYF. The rearrangement joins TRBV6-1 to TRBJ2-7; D not resolved. Germline lookup yields CDR1 MNHNS and CDR2 SASEGT. Trimming took 6 bases from V and 3 from J, leaving 6 bases between them. CDR3 length: 11 amino acids.